This TCR beta chain comes out of a study of OX40 agonist ivuxolimab in advanced cancers. Study details: At doses from 0.01 to 10 mg/kg, patients were given intravenous ivuxolimab every 2 weeks. Study-wide points: Among some nonresponders, normalized T-cell clonal expansion was also low. It was not determined which antigens were specifically recognized by the peripheral T cells that had undergone clonal expansion.

Here immunoSEQ multiplex PCR was the method, and the copy in TCRdb shows in-frame clones only, minus some. The repertoire consists of under 70,000 clones, with roughly 85% occurring once and the leading ten covering around 2%. As concerns this clone: As yet, its antigen is unknown.

The length of the CDR3 is 15 residues. The junction had 9 bases not matched to a gene; V was cut back by 5 bases and J by 5 bases. Germline CDR1 and CDR2: LGHNA and YNFKEQ. The specimen was CD4+ or CD8+ T cells sorted from blood, collected in a trial of the OX40 agonist ivuxolimab. The chain combines TRBV4-2 with TRBJ1-1; 9 bases are a match to TRBD1. The TCR originated in an adult with an advanced solid tumor such as melanoma, head and neck, liver or kidney cancer. Here the CDR3 DNA reads TGTGCCAGCAGCTTGGGAGGGACAGGGAGGACTGAAGCTTTCTTT. It is translated as CASSLGGTGRTEAFF.